Presented here are 30 T cell receptor beta chains from one specimen sequenced in a study of T cell repertoires in ileal Crohn's disease. TCRdb keeps only in-frame clones here, not all; method: immunoSEQ multiplex PCR. Of 2,000 to 2,500 clones detected, 70% to 90% appear once; the ten largest clones hold about 7%. Input material: ileal tissue. The source is an adult with Crohn's disease.

The chain joins TRBV30 to TRBJ1-2; tentative D call: TRBD1 (5 bases). The V end was cut by 2 bases, the J end by 4 bases, with 17 bases between. Germline values: CDR1 GTSNPN, CDR2 SVGIG (reference sequence). The CDR3 sequence is 15 residues long. CDR3: CAWSPKGSLSYGYTF. Written as DNA, the CDR3 is TGTGCCTGGAGTCCAAAGGGGTCGCTGTCCTATGGCTACACCTTC.

The rearrangement links TRBV4-1 to TRBJ1-5; D is unclear. The CDR3 loop spans 13 amino acids. Germline CDR1 reads MGHRA; CDR2 reads YSYEKL. V was pared by 8 bases and J by 0 bases, with 8 bases between. The CDR3, as DNA: TGCGCCAGCTCCTTTTATAGCAATCAGCCCCAGCATTTT. Translation gives CASSFYSNQPQHF.

The gene calls are TRBV7-2 and TRBJ1-2, with a possible D match to TRBD1 (5 bases). Trimming took 1 base from V and 10 from J, leaving 16 bases between them. Germline-derived CDR1 and CDR2 are SGHTA and FQGNSA. This CDR3 has 14 residues. CDR3 nucleotides: TGTGCCAGCAGCTTAGGCGGGGGGAAAGAGCTCTACACCTTC. Its translation: CASSLGGGKELYTF.

The rearrangement joins TRBV5-1 to TRBJ2-3, with 11 bases fitting TRBD2. Unmatched junction bases numbered 12, after V lost 4 bases and J lost 2 bases. This CDR3 has 18 amino acids. Germline V gene sequence: CDR1 SGHRS, CDR2 YFSETQ. The CDR3 spells CASSDGDTSGGFTDTQYF. CDR3 bases: TGCGCCAGCAGCGATGGCGATACTAGCGGGGGATTCACAGATACGCAGTATTTT.

The rearrangement links TRBV5-4 to TRBJ2-3; 7 bases map to TRBD2. There are 16 residues in the CDR3. Germline CDR1 SGHNT, CDR2 YYREEE (reference sequence). After removal of 8 bases from V and 0 bases from J, the junction contained 12 bases not matched to a gene. CDR3 coding DNA: TGTGCCAGTTTCTTCGGGATTAGCGGGAGCACAGATACGCAGTATTTT. This encodes CASFFGISGSTDTQYF.

Only a few counts were recorded for this clone. The chain links TRBV2 to TRBJ2-1, with 15 positions matching TRBD2. Trimming at V came to 6 bases and at J to 4 bases, leaving 1 base not matched to a gene. The CDR3 runs 15 residues. Per germline, CDR1 SNHLY and CDR2 FYNNEI. The chain's CDR3 is CASRGLAGGYNEQFF. The DNA of the CDR3 is TGTGCCAGCAGGGGACTAGCGGGGGGATACAATGAGCAGTTCTTC.

The genes are TRBV5-4 and TRBJ2-1; D is possibly TRBD1 (6 bases). V was trimmed by 4 bases and J by 10 bases, leaving 12 bases between them. The CDR3 runs 12 residues. CDR1 SGHNT and CDR2 YYREEE come from the germline V gene (reference sequence). The chain's CDR3 is CASSLPTGEQFF. DNA of the CDR3: TGTGCCAGCAGCCTCCCGACAGGCGAGCAGTTCTTC.

The chain employs TRBV9 and TRBJ1-1; D gene ambiguous. The V end lost 0 bases, the J end lost 1 base, and 10 bases lay between the germline ends. The V gene's germline CDR1 is SGDLS and CDR2 YYNGEE. The CDR3 runs to 15 residues. CDR3 protein: CASSVASGPNTEAFF. For the CDR3, the DNA is TGTGCCAGCAGCGTAGCGTCAGGACCGAACACTGAAGCTTTCTTT. Looking up the rest from reference TRBV9 and TRBJ1-1 gives the full variable domain: DSGVTQTPKHLITATGQRVTLRCSPRSGDLSVYWYQQSLDQGLQFLIQYYNGEERAKGNILERFSAQQFPDLHSELNLSSLELGDSALYFCASSVASGPNTEAFFGQGTRLTVV.

This chain links TRBV5-4 with TRBJ2-2, with 9 nucleotides matching TRBD2. V shed 6 bases, J shed 8 bases, and the junction held 11 bases outside the gene matches. CDR1 and CDR2 (germline): SGHNT, YYREEE (reference sequence). The CDR3 consists of 15 residues. The CDR3 DNA is TGTGCCAGCACCTCGAGGGGACTAGCATCAGGGGAGCTGTTTTTT. Translation: CASTSRGLASGELFF.

The chain couples TRBV6-1 to TRBJ2-1, with 10 bases that match TRBD1. This CDR3 contains 14 residues. Germline V gives CDR1 MNHNS, CDR2 SASEGT. The V gene end was trimmed by 7 bases and the J gene end by 8 bases; junction bases not matched to a gene: 8. This CDR3 is CASNDRGRGDEQFF. DNA for the CDR3: TGTGCCAGCAATGACAGGGGGCGAGGCGATGAGCAGTTCTTC.

The chain uses TRBV11-3 and TRBJ2-3; 7 bases fit TRBD1. The junction had 5 bases not matched to a gene; V was cut back by 5 bases and J by 3 bases. Germline assignment: CDR1 SGHNT and CDR2 YENEEA. The CDR3 length is 14 residues. Here the CDR3 DNA reads TGTGCCAGCAGCAGACAGGGTTTGACAGATACGCAGTATTTT. Translating it yields CASSRQGLTDTQYF. Looking up the rest from reference TRBV11-3 and TRBJ2-3 gives the full variable domain: EAGVVQSPRYKIIEKKQPVAFWCNPISGHNTLYWYLQNLGQGPELLIRYENEEAVDDSQLPKDRFSAERLKGVDSTLKIQPAELGDSAVYLCASSRQGLTDTQYFGPGTRLTVL.

This clone came up once. V and J are TRBV18 and TRBJ2-5; 9 bases are shared with TRBD1. Per germline, CDR1 KGHSH and CDR2 LQKENI. This CDR3 is built from 15 residues. V lost 3 bases and J lost 3; bases outside the gene matches: 5. CDR3 in amino acids: CASSPWTGVEETQYF. The CDR3 bases are TGTGCCAGCTCACCCTGGACAGGGGTCGAAGAGACCCAGTACTTC.

CDR3 loop: CAIKNRGGDTEAFF. Written as DNA, the CDR3 is TGTGCCATCAAGAACAGGGGGGGGGACACTGAAGCTTTCTTT. J is TRBJ1-1 and V is TRBV10-3; 8 bases match TRBD1. With V trimmed by 7 bases and J by 3 bases, 7 bases remained unmatched. CDR1 and CDR2 from the germline V gene are ENHRY and SYGVKD. The CDR3 totals 14 residues.

This sequence joins TRBV4-1 and TRBJ2-1, with 16 nucleotides matching TRBD2. CDR3 length equals 19 residues. Germline trimming cut 0 bases from V and 5 bases from J; bases unmatched to any gene: 7. Germline CDR1 is MGHRA and CDR2 is YSYEKL. The CDR3 reads CASSQDTGTSGRANNEQFF. Here the CDR3 DNA reads TGCGCCAGCAGCCAAGATACCGGGACTAGCGGGAGGGCCAACAATGAGCAGTTCTTC.

The chain uses TRBV5-1 and TRBJ1-2, with 12 bases that match TRBD1. The junction had 5 bases not matched to a gene; V was cut back by 3 bases and J by 8 bases. The CDR3 loop spans 14 amino acids. CDR1 and CDR2 from the germline V gene are SGHRS and YFSETQ. The CDR3, as DNA: TGCGCCAGCAGCTGGGACAGGGGGCTAGAAGGCTACACCTTC. It yields the protein CASSWDRGLEGYTF.

This clone was recorded a few times. The CDR3: CASSLNPGQGYEQYF. CDR3 bases: TGTGCCAGCAGCTTAAACCCGGGACAAGGCTACGAGCAGTACTTC. This chain uses TRBV11-3 with TRBJ2-7, with a tentative D call TRBD1 (6 bases). From germline, CDR1 is SGHNT and CDR2 YENEEA. Trimming took 2 bases from V and 3 from J, leaving 14 bases between them. CDR3 size: 15 residues.

The chain's CDR3 is CASSQIGGGKINEQFF. The CDR3 DNA reads as TGTGCCAGCAGCCAAATCGGGGGGGGCAAGATTAATGAGCAGTTCTTC. The rearrangement joins TRBV14 to TRBJ2-1; TRBD2 agrees at 8 bases. This CDR3 region has 16 residues. J was trimmed by 7 bases and V by 2 bases; bases with no gene match: 10. The germline gives CDR1 SGHDN, CDR2 FVKESK. The whole variable domain, remainder taken from reference TRBV14 and TRBJ2-1, is EAGVTQFPSHSVIEKGQTVTLRCDPISGHDNLYWYRRVMGKEIKFLLHFVKESKQDESGMPNNRFLAERTGGTYSTLKVQPAELEDSGVYFCASSQIGGGKINEQFFGPGTRLTVL.

This chain joins TRBV15 and TRBJ1-4, with unresolved D. Trimming cost V 1 base and J 8 bases, with 8 bases left between them. Germline lookup yields CDR1 LNHNV and CDR2 YYDKDF (reference sequence). The CDR3 sequence is 13 residues long. CDR3 coding DNA: TGTGCCACCAGCAGAGGTGGAGTGGAAAAACTGTTTTTT. Its translation is CATSRGGVEKLFF.

The chain has TRBV5-1 and TRBJ1-1, with a possible D match to TRBD1 (6 bases). The CDR3 length is 15 residues. Trimming took 6 bases from V and 1 from J, leaving 16 bases between them. CDR1 is SGHRS and CDR2 is YFSETQ in the germline V gene. The CDR3, as DNA: TGCGCCAGCAACCTACAGGGACCCGGGAACACTGAAGCTTTCTTT. It encodes CASNLQGPGNTEAFF.

V gene TRBV29-1 combines with J gene TRBJ2-3; D is possibly TRBD2 (5 bases). With 8 bases removed from V and 4 bases from J, the gap between germline ends came to 10 bases. There are 11 residues in the CDR3. Germline V CDR1 and CDR2: SQVTM, ANQGSEA. In DNA form, the CDR3 reads TGCAGCTTCGACTACTCAGATACGCAGTATTTT. Translation gives CSFDYSDTQYF.

This chain uses TRBV30 with TRBJ1-2; D uncertain. The germline V and J ends were trimmed by 0 bases and 8 bases, with 7 bases remaining between them. The CDR3 sequence is 11 residues long. Germline values: CDR1 GTSNPN, CDR2 SVGIG (reference sequence). CDR3 sequence reads: CAWSVLWGYTF. The CDR3 DNA reads TGTGCCTGGAGTGTACTATGGGGCTACACCTTC.

V usage is TRBV21-1 and J usage is TRBJ1-2. TRBV21-1 is assigned pseudogene status. This CDR3 spans 15 amino acids. CDR3 protein: CASTPRVFVGYGYTF. In nucleotides, the CDR3 is TGTGCCAGCACGCCACGGGTCTTCGTGGGGTATGGCTACACCTTC.

This clone was counted only a few times. This sequence joins TRBV7-4 and TRBJ2-1; 10 nucleotides line up with TRBD2. The CDR3 is 16 residues long. Germline lookup yields CDR1 SGHVT and CDR2 SQSDAQ. J lost 3 bases, V lost 1 base, and 3 bases had no gene match. The chain's CDR3 is CASSLDTSGNYNEQFF. CDR3 coding DNA: TGTGCCAGCAGCTTAGATACTAGCGGGAACTACAATGAGCAGTTCTTC.

The rearrangement joins TRBV5-1 to TRBJ2-1; D may correspond to TRBD1 or TRBD2 (5 bases each). Trimming stripped 0 bases from V and 7 bases from J, with 11 bases between. The length of the CDR3 is 14 residues. CDR1 SGHRS and CDR2 YFSETQ come from the germline V gene. The CDR3 region has the DNA TGCGCCAGCAGCTTGGGGGACGGCAAGAATGAGCAGTTCTTC. Residues: CASSLGDGKNEQFF.

V and J are TRBV5-4 and TRBJ2-7, with 8 bases that match TRBD2. V dropped 0 bases and J dropped 4; count of bases not matched to a gene: 3. The CDR3 spans 14 residues. The germline V gene encodes CDR1 SGHNT and CDR2 YYREEE (reference sequence). CDR3 DNA sequence: TGTGCCAGCAGCTTGGAAGCGGGAGCTTACGAGCAGTACTTC. This gives the protein CASSLEAGAYEQYF.

The chain is built from TRBV29-1 and TRBJ2-6; 8 bases fit TRBD1. V was pared by 4 bases and J by 0 bases, with 5 bases of the junction left unmatched. Germline loops: CDR1 SQVTM, CDR2 ANQGSEA. The CDR3 is 16 amino acids. The CDR3 sequence: CSVAGQGDSGANVLTF. CDR3 in DNA: TGCAGCGTTGCTGGACAGGGAGACTCTGGGGCCAACGTCCTGACTTTC. The complete variable domain, with remaining parts taken from reference TRBV29-1 and TRBJ2-6, reads SAVISQKPSRDICQRGTSLTIQCQVDSQVTMMFWYRQQPGQSLTLIATANQGSEATYESGFVIDKFPISRPNLTFSTLTVSNMSPEDSSIYLCSVAGQGDSGANVLTFGAGSRLTVL.

This clone came up a few times. This chain joins TRBV7-8 and TRBJ2-2; 7 bases line up with TRBD1. With V trimmed by 5 bases and J by 5 bases, 11 bases remained unmatched. The germline V gene encodes CDR1 SGHVS and CDR2 FQNEAQ. This CDR3 comprises 16 residues. CDR3 loop: CASSTRQGEKTGELFF. CDR3 DNA sequence: TGTGCCAGCAGCACCCGACAGGGCGAAAAAACCGGGGAGCTGTTTTTT.

The chain is built from TRBV11-1 and TRBJ2-5; D is uncertain. Germline V gives CDR1 SGHAT, CDR2 FQDESV (reference sequence). The CDR3 extends over 13 amino acids. Trimming removed 5 bases from V and 7 bases from J, with 14 bases in between. The CDR3 loop reads CASSRPDLGTQYF. In DNA, the CDR3 is TGTGCCAGCAGCCGACCGGATTTGGGGACCCAGTACTTC.

This chain uses TRBV13 with TRBJ1-2, with TRBD1 as a possible D gene (5 bases). The CDR3 covers 14 residues. Looked up from germline, CDR1 is PRHDT and CDR2 is FYEKMQ (reference sequence). Trimming shortened V by 1 base and J by 3 bases, and 9 bases separated the two germline ends. The CDR3 sequence is CASSLEGGDYGYTF. In DNA, the CDR3 is TGTGCCAGCAGCTTAGAAGGAGGGGACTATGGCTACACCTTC.

As concerns this clone: One end of the junction fails to match germline, which may point to a read error. The J gene is TRBJ2-2, the V gene TRBV5-1; either TRBD1 or TRBD2 may fit D (6 bases each). Germline V gives CDR1 SGHRS, CDR2 YFSETQ. The CDR3 extends over 17 amino acids. The CDR3 nucleotides are TGCGCCAGCAGCCCACGACAGCGGACGGAGGGACACCGGGGAGCTGTTTTT. Translating gives CASSPRQRTEGHRGAVF. The full variable domain, its missing parts supplied by reference TRBV5-1 and TRBJ2-2, is KAGVTQTPRYLIKTRGQQVTLSCSPISGHRSVSWYQQTPGQGLQFLFEYFSETQRNKGNFPGRFSGRQFSNSRSEMNVSTLELGDSALYLCASSPRQRTEGHRGAVFGEGSRLTVL.